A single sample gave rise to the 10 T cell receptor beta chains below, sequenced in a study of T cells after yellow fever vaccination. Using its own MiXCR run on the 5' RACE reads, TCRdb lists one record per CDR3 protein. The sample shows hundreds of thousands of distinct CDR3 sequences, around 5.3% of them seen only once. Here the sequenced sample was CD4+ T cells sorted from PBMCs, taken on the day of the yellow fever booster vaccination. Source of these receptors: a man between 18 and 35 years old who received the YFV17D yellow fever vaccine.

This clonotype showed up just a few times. The CDR3 protein is CASSLQGAGDHEQFF. In DNA form, the CDR3 reads TGCGCCAGCAGCTTACAGGGGGCGGGGGATCATGAGCAGTTCTTC. The chain combines TRBV5-1 with TRBJ2-1; 9 bases agree with TRBD1. The V segment lost 2 bases and the J segment 8 bases; nucleotides outside the gene matches: 8. CDR3 length equals 15 residues. Germline CDR1 and CDR2: SGHRS and YFSETQ.

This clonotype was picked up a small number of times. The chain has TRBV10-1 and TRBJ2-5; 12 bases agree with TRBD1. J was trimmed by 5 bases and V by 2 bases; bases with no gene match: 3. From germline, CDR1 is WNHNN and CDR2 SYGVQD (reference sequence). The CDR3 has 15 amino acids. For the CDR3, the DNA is TGCGCCAGCAGTGAGGGGACAGGGGGCGGCGAGACCCAGTACTTC. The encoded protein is CASSEGTGGGETQYF.

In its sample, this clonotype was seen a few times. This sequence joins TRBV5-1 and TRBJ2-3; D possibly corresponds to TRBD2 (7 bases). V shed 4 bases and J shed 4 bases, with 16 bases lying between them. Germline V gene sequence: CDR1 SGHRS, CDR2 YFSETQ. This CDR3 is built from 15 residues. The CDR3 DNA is TGCGCCAGCAGCCTCGGGGGGCAGCTTTCAGATACGCAGTATTTT. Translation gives CASSLGGQLSDTQYF.

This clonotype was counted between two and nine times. DNA for the CDR3: TGCGCCAGCAGCCAAGATTCTAACCTCCTCTCTGGAAACACCATATATTTT. It encodes CASSQDSNLLSGNTIYF. The chain combines TRBV4-1 with TRBJ1-3, with D unclear. The CDR3 totals 17 residues. Trimming cost V 0 bases and J 0 bases, with 12 bases left between them. CDR1 is MGHRA, CDR2 YSYEKL, per germline.

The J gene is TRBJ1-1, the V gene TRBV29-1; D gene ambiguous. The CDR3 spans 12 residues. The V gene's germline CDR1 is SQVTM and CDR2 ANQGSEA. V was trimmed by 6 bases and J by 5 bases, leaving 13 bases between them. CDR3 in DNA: TGCAGCGTGGCCGAAGGGTGGACTGAAGCTTTCTTT. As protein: CSVAEGWTEAFF.

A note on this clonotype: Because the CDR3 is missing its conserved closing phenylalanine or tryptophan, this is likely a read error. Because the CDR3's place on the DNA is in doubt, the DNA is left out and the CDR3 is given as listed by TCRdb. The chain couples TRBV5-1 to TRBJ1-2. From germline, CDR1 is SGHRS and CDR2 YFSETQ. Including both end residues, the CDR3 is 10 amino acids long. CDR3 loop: CASSSGTLRY.

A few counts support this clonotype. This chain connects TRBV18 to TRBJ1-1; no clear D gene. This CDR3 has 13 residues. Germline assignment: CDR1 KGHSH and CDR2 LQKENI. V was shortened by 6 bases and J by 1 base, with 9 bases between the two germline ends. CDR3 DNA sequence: TGTGCCAGCTCGCACGGGGAGAACACTGAAGCTTTCTTT. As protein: CASSHGENTEAFF.

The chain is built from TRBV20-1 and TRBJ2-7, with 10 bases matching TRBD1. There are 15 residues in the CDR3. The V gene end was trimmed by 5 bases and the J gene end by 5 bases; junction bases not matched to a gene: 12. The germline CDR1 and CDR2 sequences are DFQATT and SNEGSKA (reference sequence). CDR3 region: CSAPARDRGPDEQYF. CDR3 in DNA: TGCAGTGCTCCAGCCCGGGACAGGGGACCGGACGAGCAGTACTTC.

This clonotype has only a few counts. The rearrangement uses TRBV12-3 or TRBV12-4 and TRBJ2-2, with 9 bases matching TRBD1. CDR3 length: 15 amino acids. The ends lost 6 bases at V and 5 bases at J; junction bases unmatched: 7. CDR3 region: CASRVGGQGTGELFF. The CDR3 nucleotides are TGTGCCAGCAGGGTCGGGGGACAGGGAACCGGGGAGCTGTTTTTT.

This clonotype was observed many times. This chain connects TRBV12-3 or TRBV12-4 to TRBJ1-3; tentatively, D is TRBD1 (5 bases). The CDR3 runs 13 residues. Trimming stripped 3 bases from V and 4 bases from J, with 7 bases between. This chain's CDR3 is CASSFRQGNTIYF. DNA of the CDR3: TGTGCCAGCAGTTTCAGACAGGGAAACACCATATATTTT.